A single sample is the source of the 26 T cell receptor beta chains below, sequenced in a study of blood T cells in healthy people across ages. Together with a sample-barcoded 5' primer, a J-beta primer mix was included in a second PCR lasting 7 to 11 cycles. Via MiXCR, TCRdb re-called the 5' RACE reads, giving one row per CDR3 protein. The table includes 1.5 million to 2 million distinct CDR3 sequences, more than 35% detected once. Sequenced sample: blood. These receptors were collected from a human donor in good health.

Only a few counts were recorded for this clonotype. The V gene is TRBV7-9, the J gene TRBJ1-5; 7 positions match TRBD1. The CDR3 extends over 14 amino acids. V trimming: 5 bases; J trimming: 7 bases; junction bases outside the gene matches: 8. Germline V gene sequence: CDR1 SEHNR, CDR2 FQNEAQ (reference sequence). This chain's CDR3 is CASSATGRGQPQHF. As DNA, the CDR3 is TGTGCCAGCAGCGCGACAGGGCGGGGGCAGCCCCAGCATTTT.

This clonotype was seen more than once but under ten times. This CDR3 reads CASTGLGTYNEQFF. The DNA of the CDR3 is TGCGCCAGCACCGGACTAGGCACCTACAATGAGCAGTTCTTC. The chain couples TRBV4-1 to TRBJ2-1; the match to TRBD2 covers 7 bases. J gave up 2 bases and V 7 bases, and 5 bases lay outside the gene matches. The CDR3 contains 14 residues. From germline, CDR1 is MGHRA and CDR2 YSYEKL.

The table lists this clonotype with a few counts. The chain has TRBV12-3 or TRBV12-4 and TRBJ1-2; D is uncertain. This CDR3 comprises 12 residues. The germline V and J ends were trimmed by 2 bases and 10 bases, with 11 bases remaining between them. The chain's CDR3 is CASSLIPRHYTF. In DNA, the CDR3 is TGTGCCAGCAGTTTAATTCCCCGACACTACACCTTC.

This sequence joins TRBV6-1 and TRBJ2-2; D uncertain. Germline CDR1 MNHNS, CDR2 SASEGT. The CDR3 is made up of 13 amino acids. V lost 7 bases to trimming and J lost 3 bases, with 9 bases between them. Here the CDR3 DNA reads TGTGCCAGCACCACGGAAGACACCGGGGAGCTGTTTTTT. Its translation is CASTTEDTGELFF.

The V call is TRBV4-3, the J call TRBJ2-5; 8 bases align to TRBD2. Per the germline V gene, CDR1 is LGHNA and CDR2 is YSLEER. The length of the CDR3 is 16 residues. Trimming at V came to 0 bases and at J to 5 bases, leaving 8 bases not matched to a gene. CDR3 loop: CASSQDTAGEGETQYF. CDR3 bases: TGCGCCAGCAGCCAAGATACAGCGGGGGAAGGGGAGACCCAGTACTTC.

This clonotype came up a few times. V and J are TRBV5-1 and TRBJ1-6; possible D gene TRBD1, 5 bases. V was cut by 2 bases and J by 1 base, with 10 bases left in between. Germline V gene data show CDR1 as SGHRS and CDR2 as YFSETQ. The CDR3 has 16 amino acids. The CDR3 coding sequence is TGCGCCAGCAGCTTAGGGGTAGAGTCCTATAATTCACCCCTCCACTTT. It yields the protein CASSLGVESYNSPLHF.

V usage is TRBV13 and J usage is TRBJ1-4; no firm D call. With 4 bases removed from V and 0 bases from J, the gap between germline ends came to 15 bases. The germline CDR1 and CDR2 sequences are PRHDT and FYEKMQ (reference sequence). The CDR3 has 17 residues. As DNA, the CDR3 is TGTGCCAGCAGCTACGCAATAACGGGTGCAACTAATGAAAAACTGTTTTTT. Amino acid sequence: CASSYAITGATNEKLFF.

The gene calls are TRBV5-1 and TRBJ2-1, with TRBD2 identical over 7 bases. The germline gives CDR1 SGHRS, CDR2 YFSETQ. The CDR3 covers 14 residues. V shed 0 bases and J 8 bases; nucleotides not matched to a gene: 5. The CDR3 loop is CASSLGGLGDEQFF. CDR3 DNA sequence: TGCGCCAGCAGCTTGGGAGGACTAGGGGATGAGCAGTTCTTC.

The V call is TRBV7-8, the J call TRBJ2-3, with TRBD1 matching over 7 bases. The V and J ends lost 3 bases and 0 bases, in that order; junction bases with no gene match: 6. This CDR3 comprises 16 residues. Germline CDR1 SGHVS, CDR2 FQNEAQ. The CDR3 region is CASSFGTASSTDTQYF. As DNA, the CDR3 is TGTGCCAGCAGCTTTGGGACAGCCTCTAGCACAGATACGCAGTATTTT.

This clonotype was found a few times. The V and J genes are TRBV24-1 and TRBJ1-2; a possible D gene is TRBD1 (6 bases). The CDR3 has 14 amino acids. The germline gives CDR1 KGHDR, CDR2 SFDVKD. V dropped 3 bases and J dropped 2 bases, with 9 bases sitting between them. The CDR3 DNA reads as TGTGCCACCAGTGATCGGACAGCCAACTATGGCTACACCTTC. Amino acids: CATSDRTANYGYTF.

The V gene is TRBV7-9, the J gene TRBJ2-3; 14 positions match TRBD2. Trimming at V came to 5 bases and at J to 11 bases, leaving 12 bases not matched to a gene. The germline gives CDR1 SEHNR, CDR2 FQNEAQ (reference sequence). This CDR3 contains 16 residues. The chain's CDR3 is CASSLRGLAGGREQYF. The DNA of the CDR3 is TGTGCCAGCAGCCTGCGAGGACTAGCGGGGGGCCGTGAGCAGTATTTT.

The chain links TRBV20-1 to TRBJ1-2; possible D gene TRBD1, 5 bases. The germline V gene has CDR1 DFQATT and CDR2 SNEGSKA (reference sequence). This CDR3 spans 16 amino acids. Trimming stripped 0 bases from V and 5 bases from J, with 19 bases between. This CDR3 is CSARDWKGRLRYGYTF. The CDR3 DNA reads as TGCAGTGCTAGAGATTGGAAGGGACGTCTGCGGTATGGCTACACCTTC.

A few counts support this clonotype. J is TRBJ2-5 and V is TRBV12-3 or TRBV12-4; TRBD1 matches at 7 bases. V gave up 2 bases and J gave up 2 bases; unmatched junction bases: 5. This CDR3 is 15 amino acids long. In DNA form, the CDR3 reads TGTGCCAGCAGTTTACCCCGGGACAGACAAGAGACCCAGTACTTC. Protein sequence: CASSLPRDRQETQYF.

This chain uses TRBV11-2 with TRBJ2-1, with TRBD1 matching over 7 bases. Germline assignment: CDR1 SGHAT and CDR2 FQNNGV. J was trimmed by 14 bases and V by 1 base; bases with no gene match: 5. CDR3 length equals 12 residues. In DNA, the CDR3 is TGTGCCAGCAGCTTAGTGGGACAGAGGAAGTTCTTC. Its translation is CASSLVGQRKFF.

This chain uses TRBV7-2 with TRBJ1-2, with TRBD1 as a possible D gene (5 bases). V gave up 0 bases and J gave up 7 bases, with 9 bases separating them. The V gene's germline CDR1 is SGHTA and CDR2 FQGNSA. The CDR3 length is 13 residues. The CDR3 bases are TGTGCCAGCAGCTTAGCAGGGGATGTTGGCTACACCTTC. It is translated as CASSLAGDVGYTF.

In the case of this clonotype: One junction end does not reproduce the germline sequence, and a read error may be involved. The chain employs TRBV28 and TRBJ2-3; 7 bases fit TRBD2. Germline V gene sequence: CDR1 MDHEN, CDR2 SYDVKM. CDR3 size: 15 residues. The CDR3 region has the DNA TGTGCCAGCAGTTTTGCGGGGGTTAGCACGGATACGCAGTATTTT. Its translation is CASSFAGVSTDTQYF.

Here the CDR3 reads CASRHIYGYTF. The CDR3 bases are TGTGCCAGCAGACACATCTATGGCTACACCTTC. The chain couples TRBV27 to TRBJ1-2; D not certain. The germline gives CDR1 MNHEY, CDR2 SMNVEV (reference sequence). Deletions cut 6 bases from V and 4 bases from J, with 6 bases between. CDR3 length equals 11 residues.

Only one count was recorded for this clonotype. The gene calls are TRBV12-3 or TRBV12-4 and TRBJ1-5; perhaps TRBD1 as D (6 bases). The CDR3 extends over 15 amino acids. Deletions cut 6 bases from V and 6 bases from J, with 18 bases between. CDR3 protein: CASSQDRTGLQPQHF. The CDR3 coding sequence is TGTGCCAGCAGCCAGGACAGAACGGGTCTTCAGCCCCAGCATTTT.

This clonotype was observed a handful of times. The V gene is TRBV29-1, the J gene TRBJ2-7; 16 bases are shared with TRBD2. The J segment lost 0 bases and the V segment lost 4 bases, leaving 9 bases of the junction unmatched. Germline CDR1 is SQVTM and CDR2 is ANQGSEA. CDR3 length: 18 residues. The CDR3 sequence: CSVGTGTSGGAGSYEQYF. CDR3 nucleotides: TGCAGCGTTGGAACTGGGACTAGCGGGGGGGCGGGCTCCTACGAGCAGTACTTC.

The chain combines TRBV7-3 with TRBJ2-4; the D is unclear. The V and J ends lost 8 bases and 0 bases respectively, with 14 bases between them. Germline V CDR1 and CDR2: SGHTA, FQGTGA. The length of the CDR3 is 15 residues. In DNA form, the CDR3 reads TGTGCCAGCCATAGGGATCTTCTAGCCAAAAACATTCAGTACTTC. Protein sequence: CASHRDLLAKNIQYF.

The V gene is TRBV15, the J gene TRBJ2-1, with TRBD1 as a possible D gene (5 bases). Trimming took 0 bases from V and 9 from J, leaving 12 bases between them. Germline assignment: CDR1 LNHNV and CDR2 YYDKDF (reference sequence). CDR3 length: 14 amino acids. CDR3 loop: CATSRENSQGEQFF. In DNA, the CDR3 is TGTGCCACCAGCAGAGAGAACAGTCAGGGTGAGCAGTTCTTC.

CDR3: CASSLRDRGLSGYTF. The CDR3 bases are TGTGCCAGCAGCCTAAGGGACAGGGGTTTAAGTGGCTACACCTTC. The J gene is TRBJ1-2, the V gene TRBV12-3 or TRBV12-4; 10 bases match TRBD1. J was trimmed by 7 bases and V by 6 bases; bases with no gene match: 11. There are 15 residues in the CDR3.

The CDR3 region is CASSLDRSVSNQPQHF. The CDR3 nucleotides read TGTGCCAGCAGCCTTGACAGGAGCGTTAGCAATCAGCCCCAGCATTTT. The J gene is TRBJ1-5, the V gene TRBV7-4; a weak D match, TRBD1 (6 bases). CDR1 SGHVT and CDR2 SQSDAQ come from the germline V gene. The CDR3 loop spans 16 amino acids. The V gene lost 5 bases and the J gene lost 0 bases, with 14 bases spanning the gap.

This chain uses TRBV5-1 with TRBJ2-6, with D perhaps TRBD2 (5 bases). V lost 4 bases, J lost 4 bases, and 15 bases lay in between. CDR3 size: 16 residues. Germline CDR1 is SGHRS and CDR2 is YFSETQ. The CDR3 loop is CASSIPSSGGANVLTF. CDR3 coding DNA: TGCGCCAGCAGCATCCCCTCTTCGGGAGGGGCCAACGTCCTGACTTTC. Full variable domain (rest looked up from reference TRBV5-1 and TRBJ2-6): KAGVTQTPRYLIKTRGQQVTLSCSPISGHRSVSWYQQTPGQGLQFLFEYFSETQRNKGNFPGRFSGRQFSNSRSEMNVSTLELGDSALYLCASSIPSSGGANVLTFGAGSRLTVL.

This chain uses TRBV4-1 with TRBJ1-4, with TRBD1 identical over 9 bases. This CDR3 comprises 15 residues. Germline V CDR1 and CDR2: MGHRA, YSYEKL. V gave up 5 bases and J gave up 4 bases; unmatched junction bases: 5. The CDR3 region is CASSIRQGGNEKLFF. The CDR3 nucleotides are TGCGCCAGCAGCATACGACAGGGGGGTAATGAAAAACTGTTTTTT.

This clonotype has more than one count but fewer than ten. J is TRBJ2-4 and V is TRBV29-1; the D gene could be TRBD1 or TRBD2 (6 bases each). Germline values: CDR1 SQVTM, CDR2 ANQGSEA. V was pared by 3 bases and J by 7 bases, with 10 bases between. The CDR3 is made up of 12 amino acids. This CDR3 reads CSVDKGGNIQYF. Written as DNA, the CDR3 is TGCAGCGTTGATAAGGGGGGCAACATTCAGTACTTC.